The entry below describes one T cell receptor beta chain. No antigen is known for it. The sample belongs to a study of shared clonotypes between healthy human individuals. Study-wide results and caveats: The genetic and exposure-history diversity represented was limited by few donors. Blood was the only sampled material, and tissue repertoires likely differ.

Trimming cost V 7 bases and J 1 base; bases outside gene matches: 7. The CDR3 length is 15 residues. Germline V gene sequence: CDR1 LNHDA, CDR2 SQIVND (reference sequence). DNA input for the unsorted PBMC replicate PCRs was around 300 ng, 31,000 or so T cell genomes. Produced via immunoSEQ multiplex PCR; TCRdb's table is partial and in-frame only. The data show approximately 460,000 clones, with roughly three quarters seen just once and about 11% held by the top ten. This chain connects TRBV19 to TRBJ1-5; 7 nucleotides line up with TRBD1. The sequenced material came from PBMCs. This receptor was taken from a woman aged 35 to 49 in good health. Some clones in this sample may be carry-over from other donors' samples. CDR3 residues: CASNSGTASNQPQHF. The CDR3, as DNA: TGTGCCAGTAACTCGGGGACAGCGAGCAATCAGCCCCAGCATTTT.